The rows below give T cell receptor beta chains drawn from one sample of a study of beta chain features in type 1 diabetes. TCRdb's table, derived via immunoSEQ multiplex PCR, lists solely in-frame clones and lacks some. The table shows approximately 300,000 clones, with more than 9.5% occurring only once. The specimen sequenced was naive CD4+ T cells from blood. These receptors all stem from a woman aged 25 to 39 in good health. Each CDR3 is given with its conserved first and last residue. The D gene is left open where the match is weak. Rows may omit the clone size; those that give it use once, few, many or a size class.

TRBD2	TRBJ2-6	-	TRBV5-4	14	TGTGCCAGCAGCTTTAGTGGGGAGGGCGGCGTCCTGACTTTC	CASSFSGEGGVLTF
-	TRBJ1-5	few	TRBV30	14	TGTGCCTGGAGTGTGTCCACTGACAGCCAGCCCCAGCATTTT	CAWSVSTDSQPQHF
TRBD2	TRBJ2-1	once	TRBV6-5	15	TGTGCCAGCAGTTACTCCCCTAGCGGGAGTCATGAGCAGTTCTTC	CASSYSPSGSHEQFF
-	TRBJ1-1	few	TRBV27	15	TGTGCCAGCAGTTTATACGCCCGGGGGAACACTGAAGCTTTCTTT	CASSLYARGNTEAFF
TRBD2	TRBJ2-2	-	TRBV4-3	18	TGCGCCAGCAGCCAAGAAAAACCCCTAGCGGGAGGGGTCGGGGAGCTGTTTTTT	CASSQEKPLAGGVGELFF
TRBD2	TRBJ2-3	few	TRBV7-9	15	TGTGCCAGCAGCTTACTAGCGGGAGGACGGAATACGCAGTATTTT	CASSLLAGGRNTQYF
TRBD2	TRBJ2-3	-	TRBV18	17	TGTGCCAGCTCACCACGTTTAGCGGGAGGAACGGCGGATACGCAGTATTTT	CASSPRLAGGTADTQYF
-	TRBJ1-1	few	TRBV10-3	15	TGTGCCATCAGTGAGTCGACACGGAAAACCTCTGAAGCTTTCTTT	CAISESTRKTSEAFF
-	TRBJ2-6	-	TRBV7-3	15	TGTGCCAGCAGCTTGACATCCTCTGGGGCCAACGTCCTGACTTTC	CASSLTSSGANVLTF
-	TRBJ1-4	-	TRBV11-2	15	TGTGCCAGCAGCCAGAATCAGGGGATTAATGAAAAACTGTTTTTT	CASSQNQGINEKLFF
TRBD1	TRBJ1-4	-	TRBV28	15	TGTGCCAGCAGCCTACGACAGGGCCTAAATGAAAAACTGTTTTTT	CASSLRQGLNEKLFF
-	TRBJ1-1	-	TRBV5-1	15	TGCGCCAGCAGCTTGGGGGCCAGGGGAAACACTGAAGCTTTCTTT	CASSLGARGNTEAFF
TRBD1	TRBJ2-6	-	TRBV2	15	TGTGCCAGCAGTCGGGACAGCACTGGGGCCAACGTCCTGACTTTC	CASSRDSTGANVLTF
-	TRBJ1-2	-	TRBV6-5	14	TGTGCCAGCAGTTACATCCACGCCAGCTATGGCTACACCTTC	CASSYIHASYGYTF
-	TRBJ2-7	-	TRBV28	13	TGTGCCAGCAGAAGGAGTGGGTATGACGAGCAGTACTTC	CASRRSGYDEQYF
TRBD1	TRBJ1-1	-	TRBV2	11	TGTGCCAGCAGCCCGGACAGGCAAGCTTTCTTT	CASSPDRQAFF
-	TRBJ1-5	-	TRBV5-6	14	TGTGCCAGCAGCTCCTACTCAACAGGGTGGGGTTGGCATTTT	CASSSYSTGWGWHF
-	TRBJ2-5	few	TRBV7-3	12	TGTGCCAGCAGCTCGAGACAAGAGACCCAGTACTTC	CASSSRQETQYF